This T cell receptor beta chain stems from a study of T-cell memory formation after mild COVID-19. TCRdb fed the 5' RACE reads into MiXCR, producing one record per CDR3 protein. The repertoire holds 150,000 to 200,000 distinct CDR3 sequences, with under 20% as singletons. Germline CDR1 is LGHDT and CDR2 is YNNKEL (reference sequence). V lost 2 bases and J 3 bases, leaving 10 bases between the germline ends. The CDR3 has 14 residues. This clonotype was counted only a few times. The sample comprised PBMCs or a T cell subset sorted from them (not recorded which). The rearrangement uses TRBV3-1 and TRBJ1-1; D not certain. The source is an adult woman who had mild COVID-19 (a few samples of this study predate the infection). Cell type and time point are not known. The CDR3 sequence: CASSQRVTDTEAFF. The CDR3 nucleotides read TGTGCCAGCAGCCAACGGGTCACGGACACTGAAGCTTTCTTT.